A single sample gave rise to the 28 T cell receptor beta chains below, sequenced in a study of TIL therapy for anti-PD-1-resistant metastatic lung cancer. Sequencing used immunoSEQ v3. Here immunoSEQ multiplex PCR was the method, and the copy in TCRdb shows in-frame clones only, minus some. This sample yields about 26,000 clones, of which about 63% are seen a single time; 15% to 20% belongs to the top ten. Time point here: pre-treatment sample, taken before nivolumab and TIL therapy. Tumor tissue came from excised metastases, mostly pleural nodules or supraclavicular lymph nodes. Source: tumor tissue, taken at baseline. These receptors all come from a woman aged 25-80 years with non-small cell lung cancer.

The genes are TRBV28 and TRBJ1-1, with 8 bases identical to TRBD1. Trimming took 4 bases from V and 5 from J; bases not matched to a gene: 9. This CDR3 region has 15 residues. Germline CDR1 and CDR2: MDHEN and SYDVKM. The CDR3 DNA is TGTGCCAGCAGTTCAAACAGGGGGTTGGGGACTGAAGCTTTCTTT. Protein sequence: CASSSNRGLGTEAFF.

This chain uses TRBV30 with TRBJ1-4, with 11 bases aligning to TRBD1. This CDR3 has 15 amino acids. With 1 base clipped from V and 8 bases from J, the junction kept 6 bases outside the gene matches. Per germline, CDR1 GTSNPN and CDR2 SVGIG (reference sequence). DNA for the CDR3: TGTGCCTGGAGTGGAGGACAGGGGGCGAGGGAAAAACTGTTTTTT. Translation gives CAWSGGQGAREKLFF. The whole variable domain, filled in from reference TRBV30 and TRBJ1-4, reads SQTIHQWPATLVQPVGSPLSLECTVEGTSNPNLYWYRQAAGRGLQLLFYSVGIGQISSEVPQNLSASRPQDRQFILSSKKLLLSDSGFYLCAWSGGQGAREKLFFGSGTQLSVL.

This chain's CDR3 is CASSIEQSSYEQYF. The CDR3 nucleotides read TGTGCCAGCAGTATAGAACAGAGCTCCTACGAGCAGTACTTC. The J gene is TRBJ2-7, the V gene TRBV6-5; D is ambiguous. The germline V gene has CDR1 MNHEY and CDR2 SVGAGI. V was pared by 5 bases and J by 0 bases, with 11 bases between. This CDR3 comprises 14 residues.

This clone was seen once. One junction end does not reproduce the germline sequence, and a read error may be involved. This CDR3 reads CASSTVGTDLAF. As DNA, the CDR3 is TGTGCCAGCAGCACAGTGGGGACAGACTTAGCCTTC. The genes are TRBV7-8 and TRBJ1-2, with 7 bases fitting TRBD1. The CDR3 runs 12 residues. Germline CDR1 and CDR2: SGHVS and FQNEAQ. The entire variable domain, with the rest obtained from reference TRBV7-8 and TRBJ1-2, is as follows: GAGVSQSPRYKVAKRGQDVALRCDPISGHVSLFWYQQALGQGPEFLTYFQNEAQLDKSGLPSDRFFAERPEGSVSTLKIQRTQQEDSAVYLCASSTVGTDLAFGSGTRLTVV.

The V call is TRBV2, the J call TRBJ1-1, with a weak D call TRBD1 (6 bases). Trimming pared 8 bases from V and 1 base from J, leaving 14 bases between. Germline CDR1 SNHLY, CDR2 FYNNEI. The CDR3 length is 14 residues. This CDR3 reads CASWTGQSNTEAFF. CDR3 sequence (DNA): TGTGCCAGCTGGACGGGACAATCGAACACTGAAGCTTTCTTT.

The rearrangement uses TRBV2 and TRBJ2-5, with 10 bases fitting TRBD2. The V segment lost 3 bases and the J segment 4 bases; nucleotides outside the gene matches: 2. Germline CDR1 reads SNHLY; CDR2 reads FYNNEI. This CDR3 is 14 amino acids long. The CDR3 spells CASSDTSGTETQYF. The DNA of the CDR3 is TGTGCCAGCAGTGATACTAGCGGGACAGAGACCCAGTACTTC.

The rearrangement uses TRBV9 and TRBJ2-2, with D perhaps TRBD1 (5 bases). CDR1 is SGDLS and CDR2 is YYNGEE in the germline V gene. Trimming removed 2 bases at V and 0 bases at J, with 8 bases between. CDR3 length equals 15 residues. The CDR3 spells CASSVSQANTGELFF. DNA of the CDR3: TGTGCCAGCAGCGTCTCACAGGCGAACACCGGGGAGCTGTTTTTT. Full variable domain (outside the CDR3, taken from reference TRBV9 and TRBJ2-2): DSGVTQTPKHLITATGQRVTLRCSPRSGDLSVYWYQQSLDQGLQFLIQYYNGEERAKGNILERFSAQQFPDLHSELNLSSLELGDSALYFCASSVSQANTGELFFGEGSRLTVL.

This clone was counted between two and nine times. The gene calls are TRBV18 and TRBJ2-7, with 13 bases lining up with TRBD2. This CDR3 is 16 amino acids long. V was clipped by 4 bases and J by 2 bases; unmatched bases: 5. Germline-derived CDR1 and CDR2 are KGHSH and LQKENI. This CDR3 reads CASSQGTSGIPYEQYF. CDR3 nucleotide sequence: TGTGCCAGCTCACAGGGGACTAGCGGGATCCCCTACGAGCAGTACTTC.

The chain uses TRBV4-1 and TRBJ2-1; D unclear. The CDR3 runs 18 residues. CDR1 and CDR2 from the germline V gene are MGHRA and YSYEKL. Trimming removed 0 bases from V and 1 base from J, with 16 bases in between. The DNA for the CDR3 is TGCGCCAGCAGCCAAGATCTCCAAGGCCAGTGGTCCTACAATGAGCAGTTCTTC. Translating gives CASSQDLQGQWSYNEQFF.

The chain combines TRBV30 with TRBJ2-7, with D perhaps matching TRBD2 (6 bases). The CDR3 covers 13 residues. V lost 0 bases, J lost 7 bases, and 13 bases lay in between. Germline V CDR1 and CDR2: GTSNPN, SVGIG (reference sequence). The CDR3 DNA reads TGTGCCTGGAGTGTACCCCCGGGGGAGGAGCAGTACTTC. This encodes CAWSVPPGEEQYF.

The chain has TRBV10-2 and TRBJ1-2, with D possibly being TRBD1 (6 bases). Trimming took 2 bases from V and 2 from J, leaving 6 bases between them. The CDR3 is 13 amino acids. Germline V gene lookup returns CDR1 WSHSY and CDR2 SAAADI. CDR3 amino acids: CASSEQGNYGYTF. CDR3 coding DNA: TGCGCCAGCAGTGAGCAGGGGAACTATGGCTACACCTTC.

Worth noting for this clone: Given a much more abundant clone one base away, this may be a read error. V gene TRBV29-1 combines with J gene TRBJ1-2, with D perhaps TRBD1 (5 bases). V lost 7 bases, J lost 8 bases, and 11 bases lay in between. Germline loops: CDR1 SQVTM, CDR2 ANQGSEA. CDR3 length equals 10 residues. In DNA form, the CDR3 reads TGCAGCGCTGGGGCGGGGGGCTACACCTTC. This codes for CSAGAGGYTF.

The chain links TRBV9 to TRBJ1-1; perhaps TRBD1 as D (5 bases). This CDR3 region has 15 residues. V shed 6 bases and J shed 1 base, with 16 bases lying between them. In germline, CDR1 is SGDLS, CDR2 YYNGEE. The CDR3 sequence is CASTDTPGPNTEAFF. CDR3 sequence (DNA): TGTGCCAGCACGGACACTCCAGGCCCGAACACTGAAGCTTTCTTT.

This clone was seen a few times. The chain links TRBV5-6 to TRBJ2-1; a possible D gene is TRBD2 (5 bases). Germline V CDR1 and CDR2: SGHDT, YYEEEE. The CDR3 loop spans 13 amino acids. V shed 4 bases and J shed 10 bases, with 15 bases lying between them. The CDR3 spells CASSPGLAFEQFF. In nucleotides, the CDR3 is TGTGCCAGCAGCCCGGGTCTAGCTTTCGAGCAGTTCTTC.

The chain couples TRBV11-2 to TRBJ2-7; possible D gene TRBD1, 6 bases. Germline-derived CDR1 and CDR2 are SGHAT and FQNNGV. CDR3 length: 14 residues. The ends were cut back, 5 bases at V and 3 bases at J, with 14 bases in the middle. The CDR3 spells CASSRTADYYEQYF. Here the CDR3 DNA reads TGTGCCAGCAGCCGGACAGCCGACTACTACGAGCAGTACTTC.

The chain employs TRBV7-9 and TRBJ1-4, with TRBD1 as a possible D gene (6 bases). Trimming took 5 bases from V and 10 from J, leaving 17 bases between them. Germline V lookup: CDR1 SEHNR, CDR2 FQNEAQ (reference sequence). CDR3 length: 14 amino acids. CDR3: CASSEPGHPTKLFF. The CDR3 nucleotides are TGTGCCAGCAGCGAGCCGGGACACCCTACAAAACTGTTTTTT.

The chain combines TRBV18 with TRBJ2-7; 9 bases match TRBD1. This CDR3 region has 13 residues. Germline loops: CDR1 KGHSH, CDR2 LQKENI. V lost 6 bases, J lost 4 bases, and 4 bases stayed unmatched. The CDR3: CASSYRGPYEQYF. CDR3 nucleotides: TGTGCCAGCTCTTACAGGGGGCCATACGAGCAGTACTTC.

The chain carries TRBV27 and TRBJ2-1; 14 bases fit TRBD2. The CDR3 has 16 amino acids. Germline V gives CDR1 MNHEY, CDR2 SMNVEV (reference sequence). Trimming removed 5 bases from V and 6 bases from J; junction bases left unmatched: 6. The CDR3 nucleotides read TGTGCCAGCAGTCCACGACTAGCGGGAGGGATCAATGAGCAGTTCTTC. Translated, it gives CASSPRLAGGINEQFF.

This rearrangement joins TRBV13 to TRBJ2-2; TRBD1 might be the D (6 bases). This CDR3 is built from 14 residues. From germline, CDR1 is PRHDT and CDR2 FYEKMQ (reference sequence). Trimming stripped 0 bases from V and 6 bases from J, with 8 bases between. The CDR3 DNA reads as TGTGCCAGCAGCTTAGGAGGGGGTCCCGGGGAGCTGTTTTTT. Amino acid sequence: CASSLGGGPGELFF.

The V and J genes are TRBV5-6 and TRBJ1-2; D ambiguous. V was clipped by 4 bases and J by 0 bases, with 13 bases between them. The CDR3 has 15 amino acids. Germline values: CDR1 SGHDT, CDR2 YYEEEE. This chain's CDR3 is CASSNPIGPNYGYTF. The CDR3 DNA is TGTGCCAGCAGCAACCCCATTGGCCCTAACTATGGCTACACCTTC.

The rearrangement uses TRBV27 and TRBJ2-7; TRBD2 is a possible D gene (6 bases). This CDR3 region has 16 residues. The ends were cut back, 5 bases at V and 6 bases at J, with 23 bases in the middle. Germline V gene lookup returns CDR1 MNHEY and CDR2 SMNVEV (reference sequence). CDR3 sequence reads: CASSKSGRATGSEQYF. The CDR3 DNA reads as TGTGCCAGCAGTAAATCGGGCCGGGCGACCGGGAGCGAGCAGTACTTC.

This sequence joins TRBV4-1 and TRBJ2-6; possibly TRBD1 for D (5 bases). Germline CDR1 and CDR2: MGHRA and YSYEKL. Trimming stripped 0 bases from V and 0 bases from J, with 9 bases between. CDR3 length: 17 residues. As DNA, the CDR3 is TGCGCCAGCAGCCAAGACTGGGGCGCCTCTGGGGCCAACGTCCTGACTTTC. The encoded protein is CASSQDWGASGANVLTF.

V is TRBV5-1 and J is TRBJ2-5, with 7 nucleotides matching TRBD2. After removal of 4 bases from V and 2 bases from J, the junction contained 5 bases not matched to a gene. CDR1 is SGHRS and CDR2 is YFSETQ in the germline V gene. This CDR3 is 14 amino acids long. The CDR3 nucleotides read TGCGCCAGCAGCAGTCCTAGCGGACAAGAGACCCAGTACTTC. Its protein is CASSSPSGQETQYF.

V and J are TRBV29-1 and TRBJ2-5; 11 positions match TRBD2. The CDR3 has 15 amino acids. The ends lost 5 bases at V and 1 base at J; junction bases unmatched: 6. Germline CDR1 reads SQVTM; CDR2 reads ANQGSEA. CDR3: CSVTTSGSVQETQYF. For the CDR3, the DNA is TGCAGCGTTACTACTAGCGGGAGTGTCCAAGAGACCCAGTACTTC.

The genes are TRBV6-5 and TRBJ1-1, with D possibly being TRBD1 (5 bases). CDR3 length: 15 residues. Germline lookup yields CDR1 MNHEY and CDR2 SVGAGI. V lost 2 bases, J lost 1 base, and 11 bases lay in between. CDR3 DNA: TGTGCCAGCAGTTACCTCCAGACAGCGAACACTGAAGCTTTCTTT. It codes for CASSYLQTANTEAFF.

The CDR3 here is CASLSSRAADTQYF. DNA of the CDR3: TGTGCCTCGCTATCCTCCCGGGCGGCAGATACGCAGTATTTT. The chain employs TRBV2 and TRBJ2-3, with D uncertain. V was trimmed by 11 bases and J by 4 bases, leaving 19 bases between them. This CDR3 has 14 amino acids. Germline values: CDR1 SNHLY, CDR2 FYNNEI. Looking up the rest from reference TRBV2 and TRBJ2-3 gives the full variable domain: EPEVTQTPSHQVTQMGQEVILRCVPISNHLYFYWYRQILGQKVEFLVSFYNNEISEKSEIFDDQFSVERPDGSNFTLKIRSTKLEDSAMYFCASLSSRAADTQYFGPGTRLTVL.

This clone was recorded once. The J gene is TRBJ1-1, the V gene TRBV5-1; no firm D call. This CDR3 region has 15 residues. Germline V gene lookup returns CDR1 SGHRS and CDR2 YFSETQ. Trimming removed 0 bases from V and 0 bases from J, with 9 bases in between. The CDR3 is CASSLDPSMNTEAFF. In DNA form, the CDR3 reads TGCGCCAGCAGCTTGGATCCGAGTATGAACACTGAAGCTTTCTTT.

The chain has TRBV7-6 and TRBJ2-3, with 8 bases matching TRBD1. Trimming took 2 bases from V and 3 from J; bases not matched to a gene: 7. The CDR3 consists of 16 residues. Germline assignment: CDR1 SGHVS and CDR2 FNYEAQ. DNA of the CDR3: TGTGCCAGCAGCTTACAGGCAGGGGGCGGTACAGATACGCAGTATTTT. Its protein product is CASSLQAGGGTDTQYF.